These T cell receptor beta chains were read from a single sample in a study of T-cell memory formation after mild COVID-19. MiXCR was run by TCRdb on the 5' RACE reads, yielding one entry per CDR3 protein. The sample shows 250,000 to 300,000 distinct CDR3 sequences, 15% to 20% of them seen only once. Specimen: PBMCs or a T cell subset sorted from them (not recorded which). The receptors come from a man between 18 and 29 years old who had mild COVID-19 (a few samples of this study predate the infection). Cell type and time point are not known. CDR3s include the opening cysteine and the closing phenylalanine or tryptophan.

J gene,V gene,CDR3 protein
TRBJ2-2,TRBV6-6,CASSPTEGGELFF
TRBJ2-7,TRBV3-1,CASSQPLRGHYEQYF
TRBJ2-7,TRBV11-2,CASSFGGTGSYEQYF
TRBJ1-1,TRBV6-6,CASSYDRPNTEAFF
TRBJ1-3,TRBV7-2,CASSQAPGPPSGNTIYF
TRBJ1-4,TRBV6-6,CASSYSPGFNEKLFF
TRBJ1-1,TRBV9,CASSHPGAGTEAFF
TRBJ2-7,TRBV7-2,CASSSWGGFKQYF
TRBJ2-1,TRBV12-3/TRBV12-4,CASSHAGGPYNEQFF
TRBJ2-2,TRBV20-1,CSARVTGTGDTGELFF
TRBJ2-7,TRBV18,CASSDEGTFLWEQYF
TRBJ2-2,TRBV6-5,CASSHRIFSESNTGELFF
TRBJ1-1,TRBV5-5,CASSSRPGNTEAFF
TRBJ2-7,TRBV18,CASSPNGGSYEQYF
TRBJ2-3,TRBV12-5,CASGLVRGGPASSTDTQYF
TRBJ1-3,TRBV5-1,CASSGPDSGNTIYF
TRBJ2-1,TRBV5-1,CASSLAETSGEQFF
TRBJ1-4,TRBV5-4,CASSPTGDTTNEKLFF
TRBJ2-7,TRBV13,CASSLSQGGYEQYF
TRBJ1-6,TRBV7-2,CASSRGVQGSSYNSPLHF
TRBJ2-1,TRBV7-9,CASSFVPLRDGVNEQFF
TRBJ1-5,TRBV4-1,CASSHFNQPQHF
TRBJ1-2,TRBV2,CASSELGGSYGYTF
TRBJ1-5,TRBV4-1,CASSQAAQGRNQPQHF
TRBJ2-2,TRBV7-9,CASSPSPGTGYTGELFF
TRBJ2-2,TRBV7-9,CASSSLRSSGELFF
TRBJ1-1,TRBV5-1,CASSLGNRPNTEAFF
TRBJ1-2,TRBV20-1,CSAIRGARGYTF
TRBJ2-2,TRBV28,CASFAGARTGELFF
TRBJ1-2,TRBV7-2,CASSSQIVGLQSSYGYTF
TRBJ2-3,TRBV5-4,CASRGRAGPPDTQYF
TRBJ1-1,TRBV6-2/TRBV6-3,CASSSLPGLSMNTEAFF
TRBJ1-1,TRBV7-2,CASSLNRGSTEAFF
TRBJ2-5,TRBV7-2,CASSTRQGETQYF
TRBJ2-3,TRBV7-2,CASSFRSGVMADTQYF
TRBJ1-5,TRBV6-2/TRBV6-3,CASSGRGAQPQHF
TRBJ2-7,TRBV4-1,CASSQGSSYEQYF
TRBJ1-2,TRBV18,CASSPETPAWGYTF
TRBJ1-1,TRBV18,CASSQPDRGVTGEAFF
TRBJ2-6,TRBV7-9,CASRQYRAGANVLTF
TRBJ2-6,TRBV7-2,CASSLGQGGVLTF
TRBJ2-1,TRBV5-6,CASSLLYNEQFF
TRBJ2-3,TRBV19,CASSYRPGTGITDTQYF
TRBJ2-1,TRBV9,CASSVEWGTDEQFF
TRBJ2-5,TRBV4-1,CASSPSGTAKETQYF
TRBJ1-5,TRBV24-1,CATSEYGQSPLGNQPQHF